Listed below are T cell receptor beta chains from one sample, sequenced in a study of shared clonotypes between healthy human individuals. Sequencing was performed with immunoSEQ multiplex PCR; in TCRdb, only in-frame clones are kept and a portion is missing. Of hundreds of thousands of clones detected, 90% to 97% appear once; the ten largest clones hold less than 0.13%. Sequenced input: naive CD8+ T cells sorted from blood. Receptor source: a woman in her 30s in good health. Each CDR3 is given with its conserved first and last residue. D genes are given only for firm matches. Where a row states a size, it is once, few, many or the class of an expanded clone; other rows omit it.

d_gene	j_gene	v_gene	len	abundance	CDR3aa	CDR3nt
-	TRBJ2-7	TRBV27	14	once	CASSLRTPSYEQYF	TGCGCCAGCAGTTTAAGGACACCATCCTACGAGCAGTACTTC
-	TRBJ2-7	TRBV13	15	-	CASSLGSAPRDEQYF	TGTGCCAGCAGCCTCGGTTCGGCCCCTCGCGACGAGCAGTACTTC
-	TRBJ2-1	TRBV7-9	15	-	CASSKTSRSSNEQFF	TGTGCCAGCAGCAAAACTAGCAGAAGTAGTAATGAGCAGTTCTTC
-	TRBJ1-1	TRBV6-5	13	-	CASSQDRLTEAFF	TGTGCCAGCAGTCAGGACCGACTCACTGAAGCTTTCTTT
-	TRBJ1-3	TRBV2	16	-	CATALRDPSTGNTIYF	TGTGCCACCGCACTTAGAGACCCAAGCACTGGAAACACCATATATTTT
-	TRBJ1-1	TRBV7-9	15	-	CASSLAQGMNTEAFF	TGTGCCAGCAGCTTAGCGCAGGGGATGAACACTGAAGCTTTCTTT
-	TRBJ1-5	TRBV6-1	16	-	CASSEFERASNQPQHF	TGTGCCAGCAGTGAATTTGAACGGGCTTCCAATCAGCCCCAGCATTTT
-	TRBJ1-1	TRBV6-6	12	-	CASGDTDTEAFF	TGTGCCAGCGGGGACACGGACACTGAAGCTTTCTTT
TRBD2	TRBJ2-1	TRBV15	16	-	CATSREPGTRSYEQFF	TGTGCCACCAGCAGAGAGCCGGGGACTAGGTCATATGAGCAGTTCTTC
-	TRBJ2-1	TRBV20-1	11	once	CSAPVRNEQFF	TGCAGTGCTCCCGTGCGGAATGAGCAGTTCTTC
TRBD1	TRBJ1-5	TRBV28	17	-	CASSFDRVVVSNQPQHF	TGTGCCAGCAGCTTCGACAGGGTAGTTGTAAGCAATCAGCCCCAGCATTTT
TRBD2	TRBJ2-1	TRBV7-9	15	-	CASSSGLAGGYEQFF	TGTGCCAGCAGCTCCGGACTAGCGGGAGGTTATGAGCAGTTCTTC
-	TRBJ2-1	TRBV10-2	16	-	CASSEDNSRSYNEQFF	TGCGCCAGCAGTGAAGACAACTCACGCTCCTACAATGAGCAGTTCTTC
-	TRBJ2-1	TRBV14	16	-	CASSQVEGGPYNEQFF	TGTGCCAGCAGCCAAGTTGAGGGAGGACCTTACAATGAGCAGTTCTTC
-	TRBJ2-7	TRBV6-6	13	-	CASTFGRTYEQYF	TGTGCCAGCACTTTTGGGAGGACCTACGAGCAGTACTTC
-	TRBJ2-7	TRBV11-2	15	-	CASSLEADYSYEQYF	TGTGCCAGCAGCTTAGAGGCAGACTACTCCTACGAGCAGTACTTC
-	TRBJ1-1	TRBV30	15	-	CAWKSAADGNSEAFF	TGTGCCTGGAAAAGCGCGGCGGACGGGAACTCTGAAGCTTTCTTT
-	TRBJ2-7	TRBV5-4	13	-	CASSLDQKNEQYF	TGTGCCAGCAGCTTGGACCAAAAAAACGAGCAGTACTTC
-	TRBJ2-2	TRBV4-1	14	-	CASSHGKNTGELFF	TGCGCCAGCAGCCACGGGAAGAACACCGGGGAGCTGTTTTTT
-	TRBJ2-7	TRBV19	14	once	CASSIGGRAGEQYF	TGTGCCAGTAGTATAGGGGGCAGGGCGGGCGAGCAGTACTTC
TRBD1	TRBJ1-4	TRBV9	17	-	CASSEGQSFTRNEKLFF	TGTGCCAGCAGCGAGGGACAGTCTTTTACCCGGAATGAAAAACTGTTTTTT
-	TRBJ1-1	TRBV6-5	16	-	CASSYSRPDMNTEAFF	TGTGCCAGCAGTTACTCGAGACCAGACATGAACACTGAAGCTTTCTTT
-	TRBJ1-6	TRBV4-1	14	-	CASSPRDGRSPLHF	TGCGCCAGCAGCCCCAGGGACGGACGCTCACCCCTCCACTTT
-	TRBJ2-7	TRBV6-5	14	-	CASSYSSEDYEQYF	TGTGCCAGCAGTTACTCGTCCGAAGACTACGAGCAGTACTTC
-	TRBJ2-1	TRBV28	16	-	CASSLFSGSLSNEQFF	TGTGCCAGCAGTTTGTTTAGTGGGAGTCTCAGCAATGAGCAGTTCTTC
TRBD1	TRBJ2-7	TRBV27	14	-	CASSLGQATYEQYF	TGTGCCAGCAGTTTGGGACAGGCGACCTACGAGCAGTACTTC
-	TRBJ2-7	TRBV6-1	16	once	CASSEPRGGGPGEQYF	TGTGCCAGCAGTGAACCCCGAGGAGGTGGGCCTGGCGAGCAGTACTTC
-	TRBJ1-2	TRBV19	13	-	CAPRRGTNYGYTF	TGTGCCCCCCGGCGCGGAACTAACTATGGCTACACCTTC
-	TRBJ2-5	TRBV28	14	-	CASSLVLNQETQYF	TGTGCCAGCAGTTTAGTATTAAACCAAGAGACCCAGTACTTC
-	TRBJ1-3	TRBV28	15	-	CASSKLQGFGNTIYF	TGTGCCAGCAGTAAACTCCAGGGTTTCGGAAACACCATATATTTT
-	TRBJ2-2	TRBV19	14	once	CASRVYANTGELFF	TGTGCCAGTAGGGTATACGCGAACACCGGGGAGCTGTTTTTT
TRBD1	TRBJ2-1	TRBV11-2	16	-	CASSLVGTGGADEQFF	TGTGCCAGCAGCCTGGTGGGGACAGGGGGCGCGGATGAGCAGTTCTTC
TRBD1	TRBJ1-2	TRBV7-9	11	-	CAVQTGVGYTF	TGTGCCGTCCAAACAGGGGTGGGCTACACCTTC
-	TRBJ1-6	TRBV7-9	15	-	CASSFAGEAGPPLHF	TGTGCCAGCAGCTTTGCCGGGGAGGCGGGTCCACCCCTCCACTTT
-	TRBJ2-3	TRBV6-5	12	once	CASSSGPDTQYF	TGTGCCAGCAGTTCTGGCCCAGATACGCAGTATTTT
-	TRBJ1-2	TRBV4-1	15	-	CASSQERGQNYGYTF	TGCGCCAGCAGCCAAGAAAGAGGACAGAACTATGGCTACACCTTC
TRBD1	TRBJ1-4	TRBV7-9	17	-	CASSPPRTGAANEKLFF	TGTGCCAGCAGCCCTCCTCGGACAGGGGCCGCTAATGAAAAACTGTTTTTT
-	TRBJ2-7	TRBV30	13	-	CAWSVGRAYEQYF	TGTGCCTGGAGTGTGGGCAGGGCTTACGAGCAGTACTTC
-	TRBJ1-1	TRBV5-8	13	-	CASSLGVGGEAFF	TGTGCCAGCAGCTTAGGAGTTGGGGGTGAAGCTTTCTTT
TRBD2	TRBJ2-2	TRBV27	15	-	CASSLIAGFTGELFF	TGTGCCAGCAGTTTAATAGCGGGATTCACCGGGGAGCTGTTTTTT
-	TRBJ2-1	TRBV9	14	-	CASSARDSYNEQFF	TGTGCCAGCAGCGCGAGGGATTCCTACAATGAGCAGTTCTTC
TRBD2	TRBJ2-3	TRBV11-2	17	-	CASRPGTSIQRADTQYF	TGTGCCAGCAGGCCCGGGACTAGCATTCAGAGGGCGGATACGCAGTATTTT
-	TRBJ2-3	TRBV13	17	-	CASSAHRDGTSTDTQYF	TGTGCCAGCAGCGCCCATCGGGACGGCACTAGCACAGATACGCAGTATTTT
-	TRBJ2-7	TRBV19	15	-	CASSIDRDGSYEQYF	TGTGCCAGTAGTATAGATCGGGACGGATCCTACGAGCAGTACTTC
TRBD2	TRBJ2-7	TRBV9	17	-	CASSATSALLSSYEQYF	TGTGCCAGCAGCGCAACTAGCGCCCTACTGAGCTCCTACGAGCAGTACTTC
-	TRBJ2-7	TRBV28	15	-	CASRGISGPSYEQYF	TGTGCCAGCAGGGGGATATCGGGACCATCCTACGAGCAGTACTTC
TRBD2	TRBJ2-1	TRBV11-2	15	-	CASSLGGLAGPEQFF	TGTGCCAGCAGCTTAGGAGGACTAGCGGGTCCTGAGCAGTTCTTC
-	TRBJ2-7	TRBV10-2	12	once	CASSADTYEQYF	TGCGCCAGCAGTGCGGACACCTACGAGCAGTACTTC
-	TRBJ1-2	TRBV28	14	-	CASSFETEFDGYTF	TGTGCCAGCAGTTTCGAGACGGAATTTGATGGCTACACCTTC
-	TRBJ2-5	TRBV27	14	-	CASSLFFTEETQYF	TGTGCCAGCAGTTTATTTTTTACGGAAGAGACCCAGTACTTC
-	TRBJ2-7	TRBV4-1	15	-	CASSQDRAGRYEQYF	TGCGCCAGCAGCCAAGATAGGGCAGGGAGGTACGAGCAGTACTTC
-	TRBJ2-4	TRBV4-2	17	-	CASSQDWGIWAKNIQYF	TGTGCCAGCAGCCAAGATTGGGGGATATGGGCCAAAAACATTCAGTACTTC
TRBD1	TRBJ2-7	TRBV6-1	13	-	CASAGTGVSLKYF	TGTGCCAGTGCCGGGACAGGGGTTTCGTTAAAGTACTTC